This TCR beta chain was sequenced for a study of blood T cell repertoires in COVID-19. Turning to the study itself: Sites in the United States, Italy and Spain provided acute and convalescent COVID-19 samples. In each case, the material was cDNA or gDNA derived from T cells, B-cell-depleted T cells, or PBMCs.

How the authors handled the data: Amplification with reference gene primers provided the estimates of nucleated cell counts. Produced via immunoSEQ multiplex PCR; TCRdb's table is partial and in-frame only. The V and J calls and clone size are taken from that table; D and trimming were inferred from the DNA. In the table there are around 120,000 clones, 90% of which are singletons. Looked up from germline, CDR1 is KGHSH and CDR2 is LQKENI. The CDR3 loop spans 19 amino acids. With V trimmed by 1 base and J by 0 bases, 11 bases remained unmatched. The sample was peripheral blood. The TCR sequence derives from a middle-aged man with active COVID-19. The chain is built from TRBV18 and TRBJ1-3, with 8 bases aligning to TRBD1. The CDR3: CASSPLGSGTGVSGNTIYF. The CDR3 nucleotides read TGTGCCAGCTCACCACTGGGTTCCGGGACAGGAGTCTCTGGAAACACCATATATTTT.